This record concerns one T cell receptor (beta chain) sequence. The antigen remains unidentified. The data derive from a study of molecular identifiers for immune sequencing clone quantification. Germline lookup yields CDR1 KGHSH and CDR2 LQKENI. J gave up 8 bases and V 5 bases, and 15 bases lay outside the gene matches. The CDR3 has 17 amino acids. A CD8+CD4-CCR7+CD45RA+ gate was used to sort naive CD8 T cells. Notes on the study in general: Clones with over 20 RNA copies captured over 98% of effector molecules but under 1% of naive ones. Underestimated sizes of highly expanded clones could result from identical TCR molecules that share a barcode.

As previously described, bulk TCR libraries were made using listed TCR primers. A single record per CDR3 protein comes from TCRdb applying MiXCR to the PCR reads. The table shows about 510,000 distinct CDR3 sequences, with approximately 25% occurring only once. Sequencing input: naive CD8+ T cells from blood, with Jurkat cell RNA spiked in. The subset denotes: FACS-sorted CD8+CD4-CCR7+CD45RA+ naive T cells. The rearrangement links TRBV18 to TRBJ1-4; the match to TRBD1 covers 9 bases. The origin of this receptor is a human donor in good health. Some libraries in this study had Jurkat cell RNA spiked in. CDR3 in amino acids: CASSDRDRAVPAEKLFF. Written as DNA, the CDR3 is TGTGCCAGCTCAGACCGGGACAGGGCTGTTCCCGCGGAAAAACTGTTTTTT.